The next 18 T cell receptor beta chains were all read from a single sample in a study of cytomegalovirus exposure and HLA in healthy donors (dated by TCRdb to about 2017). The method was the immunoSEQ multiplex PCR assay. A mixture of 60 forward primers for TCR Vbeta segments and 13 reverse primers for TCR Jbeta segments was used in the multiplex PCR. TCRdb provides this immuneACCESS table in a form limited to in-frame rearrangements. Some clones are lacking; in checked studies, under half of them reflect an unresolved V gene, and why the rest are absent is not known. This sample has around 85,000 clones in its table, and roughly 70% of those were observed once. The ten largest clones capture under 25% of the sample. The sequenced sample consisted of PBMCs. The receptor source for this set is a man aged 25 to 45 in good health and CMV-seropositive.

This clone was counted between two and nine times. J is TRBJ1-1 and V is TRBV19; the D gene is possibly TRBD1 (6 bases). V lost 3 bases, J lost 5 bases, and 13 bases lay in between. This CDR3 comprises 14 residues. Germline CDR1 is LNHDA and CDR2 is SQIVND (reference sequence). Here the CDR3 reads CASSIGAGETEAFF. CDR3 nucleotide sequence: TGTGCCAGTAGTATCGGCGCAGGGGAAACTGAAGCTTTCTTT.

The chain recombines TRBV15 with TRBJ2-2, with D perhaps TRBD2 (6 bases). Germline assignment: CDR1 LNHNV and CDR2 YYDKDF (reference sequence). Trimming pared 5 bases from V and 4 bases from J, leaving 11 bases between. This CDR3 has 14 residues. CDR3 in DNA: TGTGCCACCAGCGCCGGGAGAGGCACCGGGGAGCTGTTTTTT. Its translation: CATSAGRGTGELFF.

The V call is TRBV9, the J call TRBJ1-2; 8 bases agree with TRBD1. V shed 3 bases and J 4 bases; nucleotides not matched to a gene: 5. The CDR3 consists of 14 residues. The germline V gene has CDR1 SGDLS and CDR2 YYNGEE. The CDR3 loop reads CASSEAGQGYGYTF. The CDR3 bases are TGTGCCAGCAGCGAGGCCGGACAGGGCTATGGCTACACCTTC.

This clone was detected only once. The J gene is TRBJ2-5, the V gene TRBV15; possibly TRBD2 for D (6 bases). CDR3 length equals 14 residues. Trimming cost V 5 bases and J 5 bases, with 15 bases left between them. Germline lookup yields CDR1 LNHNV and CDR2 YYDKDF (reference sequence). For the CDR3, the DNA is TGTGCCACCAGCGAGACGGGAGCGCTCGAGACCCAGTACTTC. Protein sequence: CATSETGALETQYF. Together with reference TRBV15 and TRBJ2-5, the CDR3 gives the full variable domain: DAMVIQNPRYQVTQFGKPVTLSCSQTLNHNVMYWYQQKSSQAPKLLFHYYDKDFNNEADTPDNFQSRRPNTSFCFLDIRSPGLGDTAMYLCATSETGALETQYFGPGTRLLVL.

The chain recombines TRBV6-1 with TRBJ2-7, with no clear D. V shed 10 bases and J shed 0 bases, with 16 bases lying between them. In germline, CDR1 is MNHNS, CDR2 SASEGT. CDR3 length: 14 residues. CDR3 nucleotide sequence: TGTGCCACCAAGCCTATTTTTAGCTCCTACGAGCAGTACTTC. Amino acid sequence: CATKPIFSSYEQYF.

Only a few counts were recorded for this clone. The CDR3: CASSLEGHHSNQPQHF. The DNA for the CDR3 is TGCGCCAGCAGCTTGGAGGGACACCATAGCAATCAGCCCCAGCATTTT. The chain carries TRBV5-1 and TRBJ1-5; TRBD1 is a possible D gene (6 bases). The germline CDR1 and CDR2 sequences are SGHRS and YFSETQ. The CDR3 consists of 16 residues. V was pared by 0 bases and J by 0 bases, with 10 bases between.

The CDR3 bases are TGCGCCAGCAGCCCCGTTAGTGGTAGCACAGATACGCAGTATTTT. Translated: CASSPVSGSTDTQYF. The rearrangement uses TRBV5-1 and TRBJ2-3; no reliable D call. Germline CDR1 SGHRS, CDR2 YFSETQ. The ends were cut back, 4 bases at V and 0 bases at J, with 12 bases in the middle. The CDR3 spans 15 residues.

The genes are TRBV18 and TRBJ2-2; 10 bases map to TRBD1. The V gene's germline CDR1 is KGHSH and CDR2 LQKENI. Trimming cost V 3 bases and J 5 bases; bases outside gene matches: 6. This CDR3 contains 16 residues. CDR3 sequence: CASSPPDRGPTGELFF. The DNA for the CDR3 is TGTGCCAGCTCACCGCCTGACAGGGGGCCAACCGGGGAGCTGTTTTTT.

This clone was seen a handful of times. DNA for the CDR3: TGTGCCAGCAGCTTTTCGGGTCTAGGACAGGATGAAGCTTTCTTT. This sequence encodes CASSFSGLGQDEAFF. J is TRBJ1-1 and V is TRBV5-8; 7 bases line up with TRBD1. Germline trimming cut 2 bases from V and 7 bases from J; bases unmatched to any gene: 11. CDR1 and CDR2 (germline): SGHTS, YDEGEE. This CDR3 is 15 amino acids long.

Only a few counts were recorded for this clone. The chain employs TRBV21-1 and TRBJ2-7; the table names TRBD1, a call not compared with the DNA. TRBV21-1 is reported as a pseudogene. The CDR3 is 16 residues long. The DNA of the CDR3 is TGTGCCAGCAGCTCTAGGGGCGGCAACGCTCGGTACGAGCAGTACTTC. Translating it yields CASSSRGGNARYEQYF.

The genes are TRBV28 and TRBJ1-3; the D is unclear. The V gene's germline CDR1 is MDHEN and CDR2 SYDVKM. With 4 bases removed from V and 0 bases from J, the gap between germline ends came to 10 bases. This CDR3 comprises 15 residues. In DNA, the CDR3 is TGTGCCAGCAGTTGGGGAGTGATCTCTGGAAACACCATATATTTT. Translation: CASSWGVISGNTIYF.

The chain couples TRBV5-6 to TRBJ1-2, with 7 nucleotides matching TRBD1. V lost 2 bases to trimming and J lost 3 bases; unmatched junction nucleotides: 1. Looked up from germline, CDR1 is SGHDT and CDR2 is YYEEEE. The CDR3 totals 13 residues. As DNA, the CDR3 is TGTGCCAGCAGCTTCCAGGGGGACTATGGCTACACCTTC. Its protein product is CASSFQGDYGYTF.

This chain uses TRBV28 with TRBJ1-3; D ambiguous. CDR3 length equals 14 residues. Trimming shortened V by 3 bases and J by 4 bases, and 10 bases separated the two germline ends. Germline loops: CDR1 MDHEN, CDR2 SYDVKM. The CDR3, as DNA: TGTGCCAGCAGTTTGGGAGGGCACGGAAACACCATATATTTT. This translates into CASSLGGHGNTIYF.

V is TRBV27 and J is TRBJ1-2; D remains unclear. The V end lost 5 bases, the J end lost 0 bases, and 10 bases lay between the germline ends. Germline loops: CDR1 MNHEY, CDR2 SMNVEV (reference sequence). CDR3 length: 14 amino acids. CDR3 region: CASSRSSPNYGYTF. Here the CDR3 DNA reads TGTGCCAGCAGTCGTTCCAGTCCTAACTATGGCTACACCTTC.

The gene calls are TRBV7-3 and TRBJ2-2, with TRBD2 matching over 11 bases. Germline loops: CDR1 SGHTA, CDR2 FQGTGA. CDR3 length: 16 residues. V lost 4 bases, J lost 0 bases, and 1 base stayed unmatched. CDR3 sequence (DNA): TGTGCCAGCAGCTCACTAGCGGGGGCGAACACCGGGGAGCTGTTTTTT. The encoded protein is CASSSLAGANTGELFF.

The rearrangement links TRBV7-2 to TRBJ1-3; D possibly corresponds to TRBD1 (5 bases). Deletions cut 4 bases from V and 7 bases from J, with 20 bases between. This CDR3 spans 16 amino acids. Germline loops: CDR1 SGHTA, CDR2 FQGNSA. This CDR3 reads CASSYLGEGLGNTIYF. The CDR3 nucleotides read TGTGCCAGCAGCTACCTGGGGGAGGGCCTGGGGAACACCATATATTTT.

This clone was counted only a few times. The rearrangement joins TRBV15 to TRBJ1-2; D possibly corresponds to TRBD1 (5 bases). Germline V lookup: CDR1 LNHNV, CDR2 YYDKDF (reference sequence). This CDR3 spans 15 amino acids. V lost 7 bases to trimming and J lost 7 bases, with 22 bases between them. In DNA, the CDR3 is TGTGCCACCACCAACCTTTTAGGGGCTGAGCGTGGCTACACCTTC. It yields the protein CATTNLLGAERGYTF.

For the CDR3, the DNA is TGTGCCACCCATCTTATAGGGGTAACTCACCACAATGAGCAGTTCTTC. Protein product: CATHLIGVTHHNEQFF. V is TRBV7-9 and J is TRBJ2-1; a weak D match, TRBD1 (5 bases). This CDR3 has 16 residues. Trimming cost V 10 bases and J 5 bases, with 24 bases left between them. CDR1 is SEHNR, CDR2 FQNEAQ, per germline (reference sequence).